This T cell receptor beta chain came from a study of cytomegalovirus exposure and HLA in healthy donors. Study results and limitations: The study labeled around 160 TCR beta chains cytomegalovirus-associated. Prior analysis indicated that the majority of TCR beta V segments exhibited productivity approximately 87% or approximately 30% of the time. In a later analysis, HLA-C alleles had the fewest associated TCRs, DRB1 alleles the most.

A multiplex PCR was run with 60 Vbeta primers and 13 Jbeta primers. Authors' analysis steps: It was a later analysis that counted tens of millions of unique TCR beta chains, of which 9.5 million to 14 million were shared. Here immunoSEQ multiplex PCR was the method, and the copy in TCRdb shows in-frame clones only, minus some. D and trimming come from the DNA, and the V and J calls and clone size come from that table. The data show over 200,000 clones, about 79% seen once. Germline V gene sequence: CDR1 MDHEN, CDR2 SYDVKM. The CDR3 consists of 14 residues. V gave up 6 bases and J gave up 2 bases; unmatched junction bases: 3. Comment on this clone: As yet, its antigen is unknown.

The sequence came from a male donor in good health and CMV-seronegative. V usage is TRBV28 and J usage is TRBJ1-5; TRBD1 agrees at 8 bases. The sample consisted of PBMCs. The chain's CDR3 is CASRGTGRNQPQHF. DNA of the CDR3: TGTGCCAGCAGGGGGACAGGACGCAATCAGCCCCAGCATTTT.